A single sample is the source of the 17 T cell receptor beta chains below, sequenced in a study of patients and donors after allogeneic stem cell transplantation. Via MiXCR, TCRdb re-called the RT-PCR reads, giving one row per CDR3 protein. This repertoire shows fewer than 95,000 distinct CDR3 sequences, 5% found once; its top ten account for less than 3%. The sequenced material came from blood, either unsorted or a sorted T cell fraction (not recorded which). These receptors were obtained from a human donor who was either an allogeneic HSCT recipient or a stem cell or donor lymphocyte infusion donor (not recorded which). It is not recorded whose cells these are; they may come from a transplant donor.

By share of the sample, this clonotype is medium-sized (0.01 to 0.1%). This chain joins TRBV2 and TRBJ2-5; D may be TRBD1 or TRBD2 (5 bases each). The V and J ends lost 6 bases and 5 bases respectively, with 10 bases between them. This CDR3 region has 12 residues. Germline values: CDR1 SNHLY, CDR2 FYNNEI. CDR3 region: CASRGDFETQYF. Written as DNA, the CDR3 is TGTGCCAGCAGGGGGGATTTCGAGACCCAGTACTTC.

This chain links TRBV18 with TRBJ1-3, with D possibly TRBD1 on 6 matching bases. The length of the CDR3 is 16 residues. Germline V gives CDR1 KGHSH, CDR2 LQKENI. Trimming removed 2 bases at V and 4 bases at J, with 15 bases between. CDR3 DNA sequence: TGTGCCAGCTCACCATTCGCGGCAGGGGAAGGAAACACCATATATTTT. Protein: CASSPFAAGEGNTIYF.

This clonotype was recorded many times. V gene TRBV5-1 combines with J gene TRBJ2-3; D is uncertain. V dropped 5 bases and J dropped 2 bases, with 3 bases sitting between them. Germline-derived CDR1 and CDR2 are SGHRS and YFSETQ. The CDR3 length is 11 residues. The CDR3 is CASRFTDTQYF. CDR3 coding DNA: TGCGCCAGCAGATTCACAGATACGCAGTATTTT.

The sample holds many counts of this clonotype. The V and J genes are TRBV18 and TRBJ1-3; D remains ambiguous. The CDR3 spans 15 residues. The V gene's germline CDR1 is KGHSH and CDR2 LQKENI. V was cut by 5 bases and J by 2 bases, with 13 bases left in between. The CDR3 loop is CASSISEGPGNTIYF. DNA of the CDR3: TGTGCCAGCTCAATCTCGGAGGGTCCTGGAAACACCATATATTTT.

This clonotype was counted ten times or more. A read error may produce the germline difference seen at one junction end. The chain combines TRBV19 with TRBJ1-5; D is uncertain. The CDR3 sequence is 15 residues long. Germline V gene lookup returns CDR1 LNHDA and CDR2 SQIVND (reference sequence). CDR3 in amino acids: CASSIASYSNQPQHF. For the CDR3, the DNA is TGTGCCAGTAGCATAGCCTCGTATAGCAATCAGCCCCAGCATTTT.

CDR3 coding DNA: TGCGCCAGCAGCCAAGATATCGACAGGGGGCACCTAAACTATGGCTACACCTTC. Amino acids: CASSQDIDRGHLNYGYTF. The gene calls are TRBV4-1 and TRBJ1-2, with TRBD1 matching over 10 bases. The CDR3 covers 18 residues. Losses at the gene ends were 0 bases for V and 2 bases for J; bases not matched to a gene: 9. CDR1 and CDR2 from the germline V gene are MGHRA and YSYEKL.

In its sample, this clonotype was seen many times. This sequence joins TRBV27 and TRBJ1-4, with 7 bases fitting TRBD1. CDR3 length equals 14 residues. The germline V gene has CDR1 MNHEY and CDR2 SMNVEV (reference sequence). The V gene end was trimmed by 6 bases and the J gene end by 4 bases; junction bases not matched to a gene: 5. Here the CDR3 reads CASRADRFNEKLFF. The CDR3 region has the DNA TGTGCCAGCAGGGCGGACAGGTTTAATGAAAAACTGTTTTTT.

The sample holds many counts of this clonotype. The V call is TRBV20-1, the J call TRBJ2-1, with TRBD2 matching over 7 bases. The trim removed 6 bases at V and 0 bases at J, leaving 8 bases unmatched. The length of the CDR3 is 15 residues. In germline, CDR1 is DFQATT, CDR2 SNEGSKA (reference sequence). The CDR3 region has the DNA TGCAGTGCCCCGTCGCGGGGGAGCTCCTACAATGAGCAGTTCTTC. Translation: CSAPSRGSSYNEQFF.

The chain combines TRBV23-1 with TRBJ2-7; tentatively, D is TRBD1 (5 bases). TRBV23-1 is given ORF status, its function remaining uncertain. This CDR3 is built from 14 residues. V dropped 11 bases and J dropped 1 base, with 18 bases sitting between them. As DNA, the CDR3 is TGCGCCTGCCCTAGGGGCAACGATTCCTACGAGCAGTACTTC. It specifies CACPRGNDSYEQYF.

This clonotype was picked up many times. The J gene is TRBJ2-1, the V gene TRBV20-1, with a possible D match to TRBD2 (5 bases). The germline V gene encodes CDR1 DFQATT and CDR2 SNEGSKA (reference sequence). V lost 5 bases, J lost 4 bases, and 15 bases lay in between. CDR3 size: 14 residues. The CDR3, as DNA: TGCAGTGCTCTCCTAGCCGTTTTTTACAATGAGCAGTTCTTC. Translating it yields CSALLAVFYNEQFF.

The sample holds many counts of this clonotype. The chain combines TRBV7-3 with TRBJ2-1; D not resolved. The length of the CDR3 is 15 residues. Germline lookup yields CDR1 SGHTA and CDR2 FQGTGA. V lost 4 bases, J lost 0 bases, and 10 bases lay in between. The DNA for the CDR3 is TGTGCCAGCAGCTCGAGACCGAGCTCCTACAATGAGCAGTTCTTC. It translates to CASSSRPSSYNEQFF.

This clonotype was seen only a few times. This chain connects TRBV5-6 to TRBJ2-3, with 8 bases lining up with TRBD2. The J segment lost 11 bases and the V segment lost 1 base, leaving 9 bases of the junction unmatched. The CDR3 loop spans 14 amino acids. Per germline, CDR1 SGHDT and CDR2 YYEEEE. The DNA of the CDR3 is TGTGCCAGCAGCTTGCCCTCGGGGAGCGGGGGGCAGTATTTT. Translated: CASSLPSGSGGQYF.

This rearrangement joins TRBV20-1 to TRBJ2-7; 10 bases align to TRBD2. The ends lost 6 bases at V and 3 bases at J; junction bases unmatched: 11. CDR1 and CDR2 from the germline V gene are DFQATT and SNEGSKA (reference sequence). The CDR3 has 15 residues. CDR3 sequence reads: CSADSSGRGYYEQYF. CDR3 coding DNA: TGCAGTGCCGACTCTAGCGGGAGAGGGTACTACGAGCAGTACTTC.

This clonotype showed up many times. The V gene is TRBV12-3 or TRBV12-4, the J gene TRBJ1-6; a weak D match, TRBD1 (5 bases). The CDR3 consists of 15 residues. V was trimmed by 6 bases and J by 7 bases, leaving 16 bases between them. Here the CDR3 DNA reads TGTGCCAGCAGCCAACAGGTCTCAGGGAATTCACCCCTCCACTTT. This encodes CASSQQVSGNSPLHF.

The table lists this clonotype with many counts. The J gene is TRBJ1-5, the V gene TRBV6-5; D uncertain. Germline CDR1 MNHEY, CDR2 SVGAGI. This CDR3 spans 13 amino acids. V was cut by 2 bases and J by 6 bases, with 8 bases left in between. The CDR3 spells CASSYISGQPQHF. The DNA of the CDR3 is TGTGCCAGCAGTTACATATCCGGTCAGCCCCAGCATTTT.

This clonotype was counted ten times or more. This chain joins TRBV5-1 and TRBJ2-1; TRBD1 matches at 10 bases. This CDR3 is built from 16 residues. V was clipped by 0 bases and J by 6 bases; unmatched bases: 6. CDR1 and CDR2 (germline): SGHRS, YFSETQ. This CDR3 is CASSLARTGGGNEQFF. DNA of the CDR3: TGCGCCAGCAGCTTGGCCCGGACAGGGGGGGGCAATGAGCAGTTCTTC.

The chain employs TRBV20-1 and TRBJ2-7, with 9 bases matching TRBD2. The junction had 7 bases not matched to a gene; V was cut back by 6 bases and J by 4 bases. The CDR3 totals 13 residues. CDR1 and CDR2 (germline): DFQATT, SNEGSKA (reference sequence). The CDR3 sequence is CSARLAGPYEQYF. Written as DNA, the CDR3 is TGCAGTGCCCGGCTAGCGGGACCATACGAGCAGTACTTC.